This entry lists 14 T cell receptor beta chains sequenced from one sample in a study of T cell repertoires in cytomegalovirus infection. Antigens for these TCRs are unknown. A single record per CDR3 protein comes from TCRdb applying MiXCR to the reads. The sample carries about 150,000 distinct CDR3 sequences, about 32% recorded once. The specimen was CD8+ T cells from cultured PBMCs, collected from culture after CMV antigen stimulation. These receptors were obtained from a human donor in good health (CMV status not recorded). Some clones in this sample may be carry-over from other donors' samples.

In DNA, the CDR3 is TGTGCCAGCAGCCCCACAGGGGATGGAAAAGGCTACACCTTC. Protein: CASSPTGDGKGYTF. This chain joins TRBV7-9 and TRBJ1-2; 7 nucleotides align to TRBD1. From germline, CDR1 is SEHNR and CDR2 FQNEAQ (reference sequence). V dropped 5 bases and J dropped 8; count of bases not matched to a gene: 11. The CDR3 has 14 amino acids.

The CDR3 DNA is TGTGCCAGCAGCCCGGGACAGGGAGTCGACGAGCAGTACTTC. Protein sequence: CASSPGQGVDEQYF. The V and J genes are TRBV7-4 and TRBJ2-7, with TRBD1 matching over 9 bases. The CDR3 is made up of 14 amino acids. V was pared by 5 bases and J by 5 bases, with 7 bases of the junction left unmatched. Looked up from germline, CDR1 is SGHVT and CDR2 is SQSDAQ.

This clonotype was counted a few times. This chain joins TRBV19 and TRBJ2-1; TRBD1 or TRBD2 may be the D gene (6 bases each). V was clipped by 1 base and J by 12 bases, with 10 bases between them. The CDR3 totals 12 residues. The germline V gene encodes CDR1 LNHDA and CDR2 SQIVND (reference sequence). This CDR3 is CASSIGGGPQFF. In nucleotides, the CDR3 is TGTGCCAGTAGTATAGGAGGGGGGCCGCAGTTCTTC. The variable domain in full, completed from reference TRBV19 and TRBJ2-1, reads DGGITQSPKYLFRKEGQNVTLSCEQNLNHDAMYWYRQDPGQGLRLIYYSQIVNDFQKGDIAEGYSVSREKKESFPLTVTSAQKNPTAFYLCASSIGGGPQFFGPGTRLTVL.

This clonotype is a singleton in its sample. This chain joins TRBV7-6 and TRBJ2-5; 9 positions agree with TRBD2. Germline CDR1 and CDR2: SGHVS and FNYEAQ. The CDR3 sequence is 16 residues long. Trimming cost V 4 bases and J 5 bases; bases outside gene matches: 11. The CDR3 spells CASSSSSGGSRETQYF. CDR3 nucleotide sequence: TGTGCCAGCAGCTCCTCGAGCGGGGGGTCGAGGGAGACCCAGTACTTC.

The chain has TRBV14 and TRBJ2-7; the match to TRBD1 covers 8 bases. Germline V gene sequence: CDR1 SGHDN, CDR2 FVKESK. Trimming cost V 1 base and J 3 bases; bases outside gene matches: 2. This CDR3 contains 14 residues. The CDR3 region has the DNA TGTGCCAGCAGCCAAGGGACAGGGAACTACGAGCAGTACTTC. Protein product: CASSQGTGNYEQYF.

The V and J genes are TRBV6-8 and TRBJ2-2, with no clear D. In germline, CDR1 is MNHGY, CDR2 SAAAGT. The ends were cut back, 1 base at V and 3 bases at J, with 6 bases in the middle. The length of the CDR3 is 14 residues. CDR3 DNA sequence: TGTGCCAGCAGTTACTATTCGGACACCGGGGAGCTGTTTTTT. Its translation: CASSYYSDTGELFF.

This clonotype was counted between two and nine times. The rearrangement uses TRBV7-8 and TRBJ1-1; TRBD1 aligns across 7 bases. The V and J ends lost 6 bases and 0 bases, in that order; junction bases with no gene match: 4. The CDR3 spans 14 residues. The germline V gene has CDR1 SGHVS and CDR2 FQNEAQ. CDR3: CASSYTGVNTEAFF. Written as DNA, the CDR3 is TGTGCCAGCAGTTATACAGGGGTGAACACTGAAGCTTTCTTT.

The chain links TRBV6-1 to TRBJ2-7, with 13 bases matching TRBD2. The trim removed 5 bases at V and 4 bases at J, leaving 11 bases unmatched. This CDR3 has 17 amino acids. The germline V gene has CDR1 MNHNS and CDR2 SASEGT. The CDR3 region has the DNA TGTGCCAGCAGTCCAAGACGGACTAGCGGGGGTTTATACGAGCAGTACTTC. It yields the protein CASSPRRTSGGLYEQYF.

On this clonotype: With a much larger clone just one base away, this may be a read error. CDR3 bases: TGTGCCAGCGACCCCCACTGGGAGGGGGGGTACCAAGAGACCCAGTACTTC. Translation: CASDPHWEGGYQETQYF. The V and J genes are TRBV7-8 and TRBJ2-5; TRBD2 is a possible D gene (7 bases). V was trimmed by 8 bases and J by 0 bases, leaving 22 bases between them. CDR1 is SGHVS and CDR2 is FQNEAQ in the germline V gene. This CDR3 comprises 17 residues.

The rearrangement uses TRBV20-1 and TRBJ1-2; a weak D match, TRBD1 (6 bases). V shed 0 bases and J shed 4 bases, with 12 bases lying between them. CDR1 and CDR2 (germline): DFQATT, SNEGSKA (reference sequence). There are 14 residues in the CDR3. The CDR3 loop is CSARDPGVVYGYTF. CDR3 nucleotides: TGCAGTGCTAGAGATCCAGGGGTGGTCTATGGCTACACCTTC.

This clonotype has at least ten counts. V usage is TRBV11-2 and J usage is TRBJ2-2; TRBD2 agrees at 10 bases. There are 15 residues in the CDR3. Germline values: CDR1 SGHAT, CDR2 FQNNGV. The V and J ends lost 6 bases and 6 bases, in that order; junction bases with no gene match: 7. The CDR3 spells CASSPSAGGPGELFF. The CDR3 bases are TGTGCCAGCAGTCCCTCAGCGGGGGGGCCCGGGGAGCTGTTTTTT. Looking up the rest from reference TRBV11-2 and TRBJ2-2 gives the full variable domain: EAGVAQSPRYKIIEKRQSVAFWCNPISGHATLYWYQQILGQGPKLLIQFQNNGVVDDSQLPKDRFSAERLKGVDSTLKIQPAKLEDSAVYLCASSPSAGGPGELFFGEGSRLTVL.

As regards this clonotype: A clone one base away is much larger, so this may be a read error. The chain links TRBV11-1 to TRBJ1-6; 9 nucleotides match TRBD1. In germline, CDR1 is SGHAT, CDR2 FQDESV (reference sequence). CDR3 size: 15 residues. Trimming cost V 5 bases and J 10 bases; bases outside gene matches: 9. The CDR3 region has the DNA TGTGCCAGCAGCCTTCTTCAGGGACAGGGATCACCCCTCCACTTT. Its protein is CASSLLQGQGSPLHF.

This clonotype was seen more than once but under ten times. The chain has TRBV5-1 and TRBJ1-2; TRBD1 might be the D (6 bases). Trimming stripped 0 bases from V and 8 bases from J, with 23 bases between. This CDR3 contains 17 residues. Germline-derived CDR1 and CDR2 are SGHRS and YFSETQ. The CDR3: CASSLAGGGGSKRGYTF. The CDR3 DNA follows: TGCGCCAGCAGCTTGGCCGGTGGAGGGGGATCCAAACGAGGCTACACCTTC. The full variable domain, its missing parts supplied by reference TRBV5-1 and TRBJ1-2, is KAGVTQTPRYLIKTRGQQVTLSCSPISGHRSVSWYQQTPGQGLQFLFEYFSETQRNKGNFPGRFSGRQFSNSRSEMNVSTLELGDSALYLCASSLAGGGGSKRGYTFGSGTRLTVV.

This clonotype was observed at least ten times. This chain connects TRBV12-3 or TRBV12-4 to TRBJ2-7; weak D call: TRBD2 (6 bases). The CDR3 loop spans 14 amino acids. V was pared by 3 bases and J by 4 bases, with 13 bases between. CDR3 protein: CASSFSPSEYEQYF. CDR3 in DNA: TGTGCCAGCAGTTTCAGTCCTAGCGAGTACGAGCAGTACTTC.